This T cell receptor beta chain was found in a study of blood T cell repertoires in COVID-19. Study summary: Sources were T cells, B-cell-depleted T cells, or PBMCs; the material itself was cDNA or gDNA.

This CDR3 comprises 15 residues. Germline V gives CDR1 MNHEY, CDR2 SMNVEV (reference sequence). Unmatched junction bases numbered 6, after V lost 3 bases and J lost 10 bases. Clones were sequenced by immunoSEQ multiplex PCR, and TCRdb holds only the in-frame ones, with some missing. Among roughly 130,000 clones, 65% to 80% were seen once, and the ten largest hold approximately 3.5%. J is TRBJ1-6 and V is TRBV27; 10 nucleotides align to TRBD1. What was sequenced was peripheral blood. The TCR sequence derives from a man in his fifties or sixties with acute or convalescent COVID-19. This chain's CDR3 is CASSFSGTGESPLHF. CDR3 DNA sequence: TGTGCCAGCAGTTTCTCCGGGACAGGGGAATCACCCCTCCACTTT.